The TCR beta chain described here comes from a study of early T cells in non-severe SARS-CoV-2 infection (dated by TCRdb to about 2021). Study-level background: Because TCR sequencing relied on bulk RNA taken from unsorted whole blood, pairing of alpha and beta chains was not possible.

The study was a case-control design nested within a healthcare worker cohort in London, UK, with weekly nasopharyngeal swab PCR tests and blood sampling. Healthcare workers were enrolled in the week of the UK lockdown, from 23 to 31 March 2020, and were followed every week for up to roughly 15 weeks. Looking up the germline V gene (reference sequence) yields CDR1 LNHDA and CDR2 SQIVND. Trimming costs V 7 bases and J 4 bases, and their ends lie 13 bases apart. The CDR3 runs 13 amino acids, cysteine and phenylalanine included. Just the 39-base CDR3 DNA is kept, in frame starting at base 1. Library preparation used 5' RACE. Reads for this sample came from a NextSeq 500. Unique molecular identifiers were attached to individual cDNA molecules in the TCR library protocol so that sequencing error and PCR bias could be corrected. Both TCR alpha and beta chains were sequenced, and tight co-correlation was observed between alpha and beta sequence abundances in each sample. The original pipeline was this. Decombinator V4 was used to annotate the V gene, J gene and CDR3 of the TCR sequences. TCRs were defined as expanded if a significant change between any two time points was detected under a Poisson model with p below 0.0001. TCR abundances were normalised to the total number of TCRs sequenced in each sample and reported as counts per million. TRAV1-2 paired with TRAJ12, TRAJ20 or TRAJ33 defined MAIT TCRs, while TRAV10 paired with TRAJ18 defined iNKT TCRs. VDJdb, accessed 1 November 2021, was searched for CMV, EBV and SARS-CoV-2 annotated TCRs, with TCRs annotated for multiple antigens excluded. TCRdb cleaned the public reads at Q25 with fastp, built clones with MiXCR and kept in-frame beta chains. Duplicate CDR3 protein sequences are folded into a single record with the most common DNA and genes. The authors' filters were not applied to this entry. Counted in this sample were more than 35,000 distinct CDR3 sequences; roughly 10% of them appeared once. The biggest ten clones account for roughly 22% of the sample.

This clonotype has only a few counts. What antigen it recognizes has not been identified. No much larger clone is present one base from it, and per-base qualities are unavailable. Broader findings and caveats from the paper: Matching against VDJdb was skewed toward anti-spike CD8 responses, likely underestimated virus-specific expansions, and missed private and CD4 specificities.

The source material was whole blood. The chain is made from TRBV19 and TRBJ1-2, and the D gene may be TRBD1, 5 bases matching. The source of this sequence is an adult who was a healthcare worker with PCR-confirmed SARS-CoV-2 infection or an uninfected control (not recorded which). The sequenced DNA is TGTGCCAGTATGGACATAGGGGCCTATGGCTACACCTTC. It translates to CASMDIGAYGYTF.